The 27 T cell receptor beta chains below all came from one sample that was sequenced in a study of cytomegalovirus exposure and HLA in healthy donors. The assay was immunoSEQ multiplex PCR, and TCRdb's table has in-frame clones only and misses some. The profile shows 200,000 to 300,000 clones, about 90% of them singletons. The source material was PBMCs. Receptor source: a woman in her 30s in good health and CMV-seronegative.

In this sample, this clone turned up a few times. The V gene is TRBV14, the J gene TRBJ2-5; D remains unclear. The CDR3 is made up of 15 amino acids. Trimming stripped 0 bases from V and 1 base from J, with 9 bases between. CDR1 SGHDN and CDR2 FVKESK come from the germline V gene. The CDR3 here is CASSQDNRRQETQYF. Written as DNA, the CDR3 is TGTGCCAGCAGCCAAGACAATCGGCGCCAAGAGACCCAGTACTTC.

Only one count was recorded for this clone. This chain uses TRBV9 with TRBJ2-7, with D perhaps TRBD1 (6 bases). V was trimmed by 3 bases and J by 1 base, leaving 14 bases between them. The germline CDR1 and CDR2 sequences are SGDLS and YYNGEE. The CDR3 runs 15 residues. Written as DNA, the CDR3 is TGTGCCAGCAGCGCCGGGACATCGGTTTCCTACGAGCAGTACTTC. This encodes CASSAGTSVSYEQYF. The full variable domain, rest sourced from reference TRBV9 and TRBJ2-7, is DSGVTQTPKHLITATGQRVTLRCSPRSGDLSVYWYQQSLDQGLQFLIQYYNGEERAKGNILERFSAQQFPDLHSELNLSSLELGDSALYFCASSAGTSVSYEQYFGPGTRLTVT.

The chain carries TRBV4-3 and TRBJ2-7; D possibly corresponds to TRBD2 (7 bases). V was trimmed by 1 base and J by 0 bases, leaving 10 bases between them. CDR1 and CDR2 (germline): LGHNA, YSLEER. There are 15 residues in the CDR3. In DNA form, the CDR3 reads TGCGCCAGCAGCCAAGGGGGGGGCCTCTCCTACGAGCAGTACTTC. Its protein is CASSQGGGLSYEQYF.

The chain combines TRBV27 with TRBJ2-1; 9 bases are a match to TRBD2. The CDR3 spans 15 residues. From germline, CDR1 is MNHEY and CDR2 SMNVEV (reference sequence). The V and J ends lost 7 bases and 1 base, in that order; junction bases with no gene match: 5. The CDR3 nucleotides read TGTGCCAGCACCCATAGCGGGGGATCCTACAATGAGCAGTTCTTC. It translates to CASTHSGGSYNEQFF.

The V and J genes are TRBV7-9 and TRBJ2-3; 9 bases agree with TRBD2. Germline-derived CDR1 and CDR2 are SEHNR and FQNEAQ (reference sequence). With 5 bases clipped from V and 5 bases from J, the junction kept 5 bases outside the gene matches. The CDR3 extends over 14 amino acids. The CDR3: CASSRLADQDTQYF. Here the CDR3 DNA reads TGTGCCAGCAGCCGACTAGCGGACCAAGATACGCAGTATTTT.

This chain joins TRBV6-5 and TRBJ2-7; 7 bases match TRBD2. Germline V gene sequence: CDR1 MNHEY, CDR2 SVGAGI. Trimming removed 3 bases from V and 1 base from J; junction bases left unmatched: 6. The CDR3 covers 15 residues. CDR3 loop: CASSYSGRGSYEQYF. In nucleotides, the CDR3 is TGTGCCAGCAGTTATTCGGGGCGGGGGTCCTACGAGCAGTACTTC.

The rearrangement uses TRBV18 and TRBJ2-3, with 7 bases lining up with TRBD1. From germline, CDR1 is KGHSH and CDR2 LQKENI. The CDR3 spans 17 residues. The V gene end was trimmed by 2 bases and the J gene end by 2 bases; junction bases not matched to a gene: 10. The CDR3 nucleotides are TGTGCCAGCTCACCAGTATCCGACAGGGCCTTCACAGATACGCAGTATTTT. Translation gives CASSPVSDRAFTDTQYF.

J is TRBJ2-4 and V is TRBV28, with TRBD1 matching over 7 bases. V lost 4 bases, J lost 0 bases, and 12 bases stayed unmatched. Germline V gene sequence: CDR1 MDHEN, CDR2 SYDVKM. CDR3 length: 18 residues. CDR3 protein: CASSSGTDYEIAKNIQYF. The CDR3 DNA sequence: TGTGCCAGCAGTTCAGGGACAGATTACGAAATAGCCAAAAACATTCAGTACTTC.

The chain is built from TRBV5-4 and TRBJ2-7; 7 positions agree with TRBD2. V shed 1 base and J 0 bases; nucleotides not matched to a gene: 7. The CDR3 is made up of 16 amino acids. Germline CDR1 and CDR2: SGHNT and YYREEE (reference sequence). Written as DNA, the CDR3 is TGTGCCAGCAGCTTGAGGCCGCTAGCGGCCTCCTACGAGCAGTACTTC. It translates to CASSLRPLAASYEQYF.

V gene TRBV28 combines with J gene TRBJ2-3; 12 bases fit TRBD2. The CDR3 totals 17 residues. J gave up 6 bases and V 6 bases, and 13 bases lay outside the gene matches. Germline V gene data show CDR1 as MDHEN and CDR2 as SYDVKM. CDR3 residues: CASRTSGSKDWSDTQYF. The DNA of the CDR3 is TGTGCCAGCAGGACTAGCGGGAGTAAAGATTGGTCGGATACGCAGTATTTT.

A note on this clone: Other DNA sequences within the sample encode an identical CDR3. The gene calls are TRBV28 and TRBJ2-3; no firm D call. The CDR3 totals 11 residues. The germline V gene has CDR1 MDHEN and CDR2 SYDVKM. Trimming removed 4 bases at V and 2 bases at J, with 1 base between. The CDR3 here is CASSSTDTQYF. The CDR3 DNA sequence: TGTGCCAGCAGTTCCACAGATACGCAGTATTTT. The full variable domain, its missing parts supplied by reference TRBV28 and TRBJ2-3, is DVKVTQSSRYLVKRTGEKVFLECVQDMDHENMFWYRQDPGLGLRLIYFSYDVKMKEKGDIPEGYSVSREKKERFSLILESASTNQTSMYLCASSSTDTQYFGPGTRLTVL.

The gene calls are TRBV7-8 and TRBJ2-3; 8 bases align to TRBD2. Trimming at V came to 5 bases and at J to 4 bases, leaving 11 bases not matched to a gene. The CDR3 consists of 16 residues. Germline V gene lookup returns CDR1 SGHVS and CDR2 FQNEAQ. The CDR3 nucleotides read TGTGCCAGCAGCGAGAGCGGGAGCGGTGTCGCAGATACGCAGTATTTT. As protein: CASSESGSGVADTQYF.

This CDR3 reads CASSVPTVTYEQYF. In DNA, the CDR3 is TGTGCCAGCAGTGTCCCCACCGTTACCTACGAGCAGTACTTC. The genes are TRBV28 and TRBJ2-7; D not certain. CDR1 MDHEN and CDR2 SYDVKM come from the germline V gene. The germline V and J ends were trimmed by 5 bases and 2 bases, with 13 bases remaining between them. The CDR3 has 14 residues.

Only a few counts were recorded for this clone. The chain carries TRBV4-3 and TRBJ2-6, with D possibly being TRBD1 (7 bases). Germline CDR1 and CDR2: LGHNA and YSLEER. This CDR3 contains 18 residues. The V end lost 0 bases, the J end lost 0 bases, and 12 bases lay between the germline ends. Here the CDR3 reads CASSQDPQGGSGANVLTF. Here the CDR3 DNA reads TGCGCCAGCAGCCAAGATCCCCAGGGGGGCTCTGGGGCCAACGTCCTGACTTTC.

The J gene is TRBJ2-3, the V gene TRBV5-1; the D gene could be TRBD1 or TRBD2 (6 bases each). Germline V gene data show CDR1 as SGHRS and CDR2 as YFSETQ. Trimming took off 4 bases at V and 2 bases at J, with 14 bases between the two ends. The CDR3 spans 15 residues. The chain's CDR3 is CASSGGTIHTDTQYF. For the CDR3, the DNA is TGCGCCAGCAGCGGAGGGACAATTCACACAGATACGCAGTATTTT.

This chain uses TRBV5-1 with TRBJ1-1; 10 nucleotides agree with TRBD1. The CDR3 extends over 16 amino acids. With 0 bases clipped from V and 6 bases from J, the junction kept 8 bases outside the gene matches. CDR1 SGHRS and CDR2 YFSETQ come from the germline V gene. CDR3 in amino acids: CASSLGQGAPPPEAFF. CDR3 DNA sequence: TGCGCCAGCAGCTTGGGACAGGGGGCGCCCCCTCCTGAAGCTTTCTTT.

This clone was detected once. The gene calls are TRBV28 and TRBJ1-4; perhaps TRBD1 as D (5 bases). The CDR3 is 15 amino acids. Trimming pared 4 bases from V and 0 bases from J, leaving 9 bases between. The germline V gene has CDR1 MDHEN and CDR2 SYDVKM. As DNA, the CDR3 is TGTGCCAGCAGTTCGGGGGGGGCAACTAATGAAAAACTGTTTTTT. The encoded protein is CASSSGGATNEKLFF.

V is TRBV2 and J is TRBJ2-2; D possibly matches TRBD1 or TRBD2 (6 bases each). V gave up 8 bases and J gave up 6 bases, with 19 bases separating them. CDR1 and CDR2 (germline): SNHLY, FYNNEI. This CDR3 region has 15 residues. CDR3 nucleotides: TGTGCCAGCGGGTCCGGGGGCCCAATCTCCGGGGAGCTGTTTTTT. This sequence encodes CASGSGGPISGELFF.

The chain links TRBV13 to TRBJ2-1; 12 bases align to TRBD2. The CDR3 is 15 amino acids. Per germline, CDR1 PRHDT and CDR2 FYEKMQ (reference sequence). V shed 5 bases, J shed 8 bases, and the junction held 7 bases outside the gene matches. The CDR3 coding sequence is TGTGCCAGCAGCCCCACTAGCGGGAGGCTCGATGAGCAGTTCTTC. This sequence encodes CASSPTSGRLDEQFF.

A remark on this clone: This specimen includes other DNA sequences encoding the same CDR3. The chain uses TRBV27 and TRBJ1-5; no definite D call. Trimming took 2 bases from V and 3 from J, leaving 8 bases between them. The CDR3 consists of 14 residues. Germline lookup yields CDR1 MNHEY and CDR2 SMNVEV (reference sequence). CDR3 DNA: TGTGCCAGCAGTTTACGAGGGTACAATCAGCCCCAGCATTTT. Translating gives CASSLRGYNQPQHF.

The genes are TRBV12-5 and TRBJ2-3; 12 positions agree with TRBD2. V shed 4 bases, J shed 3 bases, and the junction held 11 bases outside the gene matches. The CDR3 runs 18 residues. The germline V gene encodes CDR1 LGHNT and CDR2 FRNRAP. The CDR3 region has the DNA TGTGCTAGTGGTTCACCTCTACGACTAGCGGGAGATACAGATACGCAGTATTTT. Translating gives CASGSPLRLAGDTDTQYF.

This chain connects TRBV19 to TRBJ2-1; the D gene is possibly TRBD1 (6 bases). V was trimmed by 7 bases and J by 6 bases, leaving 19 bases between them. CDR1 and CDR2 from the germline V gene are LNHDA and SQIVND (reference sequence). The CDR3 is 15 residues long. The CDR3 is CASTQGFLTFNEQFF. The CDR3 nucleotides are TGTGCCAGTACCCAGGGGTTCCTTACATTCAATGAGCAGTTCTTC.

This chain joins TRBV4-2 and TRBJ2-7; TRBD2 aligns across 10 bases. This CDR3 comprises 18 residues. The germline V gene has CDR1 LGHNA and CDR2 YNFKEQ. Unmatched junction bases numbered 13, after V lost 4 bases and J lost 1 base. The CDR3 protein is CASSRGLATEGGSYEQYF. In nucleotides, the CDR3 is TGTGCCAGCAGCCGGGGACTAGCGACAGAGGGTGGGTCCTACGAGCAGTACTTC.

With respect to this clone: The identical CDR3 is also encoded by other nucleotide sequences in the sample. The rearrangement uses TRBV5-1 and TRBJ2-5; 13 bases align to TRBD2. Unmatched junction bases numbered 4, after V lost 3 bases and J lost 2 bases. CDR1 is SGHRS, CDR2 YFSETQ, per germline. The CDR3 is made up of 16 amino acids. CDR3 amino acids: CASSSTSGRAQETQYF. CDR3 bases: TGCGCCAGCAGCTCTACTAGCGGGAGGGCACAAGAGACCCAGTACTTC.

The V and J genes are TRBV2 and TRBJ1-1; D is perhaps TRBD1 (5 bases). Trimming removed 5 bases from V and 1 base from J, with 8 bases in between. The germline V gene encodes CDR1 SNHLY and CDR2 FYNNEI. This CDR3 region has 13 residues. The CDR3 nucleotides are TGTGCCAGCAGTCCCAGGGAGAACACTGAAGCTTTCTTT. Its translation: CASSPRENTEAFF. Using reference TRBV2 and TRBJ1-1 for the parts outside the CDR3, the full variable domain is EPEVTQTPSHQVTQMGQEVILRCVPISNHLYFYWYRQILGQKVEFLVSFYNNEISEKSEIFDDQFSVERPDGSNFTLKIRSTKLEDSAMYFCASSPRENTEAFFGQGTRLTVV.

As concerns this clone: The junction does not match germline at one end; this may be a read error. The gene calls are TRBV30 and TRBJ2-7, with a weak D call TRBD2 (6 bases). The CDR3 loop spans 13 amino acids. In germline, CDR1 is GTSNPN, CDR2 SVGIG (reference sequence). CDR3 amino acids: CAWIRPSAQILDF. The CDR3 DNA reads TGTGCCTGGATCCGCCCTAGCGCCCAAATATTAGACTTC.

The chain recombines TRBV27 with TRBJ2-7, with 7 nucleotides matching TRBD2. The CDR3 has 13 residues. Looked up from germline, CDR1 is MNHEY and CDR2 is SMNVEV (reference sequence). V trimming: 2 bases; J trimming: 3 bases; junction bases outside the gene matches: 1. CDR3 sequence reads: CASSLGGDYEQYF. The CDR3 coding sequence is TGTGCCAGCAGTTTAGGGGGGGACTACGAGCAGTACTTC.